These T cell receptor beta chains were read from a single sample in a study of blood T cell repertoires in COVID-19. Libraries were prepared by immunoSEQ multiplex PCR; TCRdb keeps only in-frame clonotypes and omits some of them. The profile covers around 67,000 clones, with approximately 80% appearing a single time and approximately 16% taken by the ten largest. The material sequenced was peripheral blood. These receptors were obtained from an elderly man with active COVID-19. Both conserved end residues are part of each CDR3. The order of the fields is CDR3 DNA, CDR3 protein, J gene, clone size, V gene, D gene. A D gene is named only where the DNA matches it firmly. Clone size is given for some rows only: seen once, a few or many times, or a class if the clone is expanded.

CDR3nt: TGTGCCAGCAGCCAAGCGGAGACCCAGTACTTC
CDR3aa: CASSQAETQYF
j_gene: TRBJ2-5
abundance: few
v_gene: TRBV14
d_gene: .

CDR3nt: TGTGCCAGCAGCACGGGCAGGGCCACAGATACGCAGTATTTT
CDR3aa: CASSTGRATDTQYF
j_gene: TRBJ2-3
abundance: .
v_gene: TRBV6-5
d_gene: .

CDR3nt: TGCAGCGTTTCCGGGAACTCCTACGAGCAGTACTTC
CDR3aa: CSVSGNSYEQYF
j_gene: TRBJ2-7
abundance: .
v_gene: TRBV29-1
d_gene: .

CDR3nt: TGTGCCAGCAGCTTAGCAGGGGTTGGCACTGAAGCTTTCTTT
CDR3aa: CASSLAGVGTEAFF
j_gene: TRBJ1-1
abundance: .
v_gene: TRBV11-3
d_gene: .

CDR3nt: TGTGCCAGCAGCTATAGATCGGAGGAGCAGTACTTC
CDR3aa: CASSYRSEEQYF
j_gene: TRBJ2-7
abundance: .
v_gene: TRBV7-2
d_gene: .

CDR3nt: TGTGCCAGCCCACCCCCCGAGGGCACTGAAGCTTTCTTT
CDR3aa: CASPPPEGTEAFF
j_gene: TRBJ1-1
abundance: .
v_gene: TRBV5-8
d_gene: .

CDR3nt: TGCAGCGTTGTAGGAGCTAGCGGGGGGCATAGCACAGATACGCAGTATTTT
CDR3aa: CSVVGASGGHSTDTQYF
j_gene: TRBJ2-3
abundance: .
v_gene: TRBV29-1
d_gene: TRBD2

CDR3nt: TGTGCCAGCCGGGTGCAGACCAACACCGGGGAGCTGTTTTTT
CDR3aa: CASRVQTNTGELFF
j_gene: TRBJ2-2
abundance: .
v_gene: TRBV6-5
d_gene: .

CDR3nt: TGTGCCAGCAGCCAAGGGGCACGGAACTATGGCTACACCTTC
CDR3aa: CASSQGARNYGYTF
j_gene: TRBJ1-2
abundance: .
v_gene: TRBV4-2
d_gene: .

CDR3nt: TGTGCCACCACGACCGGGACAGGGGTGACAGATACGCAGTATTTT
CDR3aa: CATTTGTGVTDTQYF
j_gene: TRBJ2-3
abundance: .
v_gene: TRBV28
d_gene: TRBD1

CDR3nt: TGTGCCAGCAGCCAAGAATATTCCAGCGGGGGACCCAATGAGCAGTTCTTC
CDR3aa: CASSQEYSSGGPNEQFF
j_gene: TRBJ2-1
abundance: .
v_gene: TRBV3-1/TRBV3-2
d_gene: TRBD2

CDR3nt: TGTGCCAGCAGCTTTTCGGTCAATGGGGAGCTGTTTTTT
CDR3aa: CASSFSVNGELFF
j_gene: TRBJ2-2
abundance: .
v_gene: TRBV11-3
d_gene: .

CDR3nt: TGCGCCAGCAGCCCCCACCTGGACAGACCTAATGAAAAACTGTTTTTT
CDR3aa: CASSPHLDRPNEKLFF
j_gene: TRBJ1-4
abundance: .
v_gene: TRBV4-1
d_gene: .

CDR3nt: TGTGCCAGCAGACCCGACAGGGATAGCACCGGGGAGCTGTTTTTT
CDR3aa: CASRPDRDSTGELFF
j_gene: TRBJ2-2
abundance: .
v_gene: TRBV6-6
d_gene: TRBD1

CDR3nt: TGCAGCGTTGAACAGACAGGGGCTGGCTACACCTTC
CDR3aa: CSVEQTGAGYTF
j_gene: TRBJ1-2
abundance: few
v_gene: TRBV29-1
d_gene: TRBD1

CDR3nt: TGTGCCAGCAGCCCCGTAAGAGGTAGGGTAGGACTAGCGGGAGTCGATGAGCAGTTCTTC
CDR3aa: CASSPVRGRVGLAGVDEQFF
j_gene: TRBJ2-1
abundance: .
v_gene: TRBV5-8
d_gene: TRBD2

CDR3nt: TGTGCCAGCGGGACTCAGGCGAACACTGAAGCTTTCTTT
CDR3aa: CASGTQANTEAFF
j_gene: TRBJ1-1
abundance: few
v_gene: TRBV6-6
d_gene: .

CDR3nt: TGTGCCAGCAGCTTAGGAGAGCGGAGTGTTCAGTACTTC
CDR3aa: CASSLGERSVQYF
j_gene: TRBJ2-4
abundance: .
v_gene: TRBV7-2
d_gene: .

CDR3nt: TGTGCCAGCAGCGTAGGACAGGGTGGTAATCAGCCCCAGCATTTT
CDR3aa: CASSVGQGGNQPQHF
j_gene: TRBJ1-5
abundance: .
v_gene: TRBV9
d_gene: TRBD1

CDR3nt: TGTGCCTGGAGGCAGCCCTCATCCGGGGGCACCATATATTTT
CDR3aa: CAWRQPSSGGTIYF
j_gene: TRBJ1-3
abundance: .
v_gene: TRBV30
d_gene: .